These 5 T cell receptor beta chains originate from one sample sequenced in a study of blood T cell repertoires in COVID-19. Libraries were prepared by immunoSEQ multiplex PCR; TCRdb keeps only in-frame clonotypes and omits some of them. The sample yields about 73,000 clones, more than 65% seen once. The sample was peripheral blood. These receptors all come from a human donor in a cohort sampled during active COVID-19.

The genes are TRBV5-6 and TRBJ1-5; 9 nucleotides align to TRBD1. The V segment lost 1 base and the J segment 6 bases; nucleotides outside the gene matches: 5. This CDR3 contains 15 residues. CDR1 is SGHDT, CDR2 YYEEEE, per germline. The CDR3 sequence: CASSLSGTGIQPQHF. In nucleotides, the CDR3 is TGTGCCAGCAGCTTGAGCGGGACAGGGATTCAGCCCCAGCATTTT.

V gene TRBV7-9 combines with J gene TRBJ1-4, with 11 bases aligning to TRBD1. This CDR3 is 15 amino acids long. Germline assignment: CDR1 SEHNR and CDR2 FQNEAQ (reference sequence). The V and J ends lost 5 bases and 5 bases, in that order; junction bases with no gene match: 4. The CDR3 nucleotides read TGTGCCAGCAGCACCGGACAGGGGGCAAATGAAAAACTGTTTTTT. Translation gives CASSTGQGANEKLFF.

This chain joins TRBV24-1 and TRBJ2-1, with 7 bases aligning to TRBD2. CDR1 is KGHDR, CDR2 SFDVKD, per germline. The CDR3 runs 16 residues. Losses at the gene ends were 5 bases for V and 7 bases for J; bases not matched to a gene: 13. CDR3 amino acids: CATSAPRPGGGNEQFF. The CDR3 DNA reads as TGTGCCACCAGTGCCCCCCGACCGGGGGGAGGGAATGAGCAGTTCTTC.

The CDR3 reads CASSLSLTHSYEQYF. The CDR3 DNA reads TGTGCCAGCAGTTTATCCCTGACTCACTCCTACGAGCAGTACTTC. The rearrangement uses TRBV27 and TRBJ2-7; no clear D gene. CDR1 is MNHEY, CDR2 SMNVEV, per germline (reference sequence). V lost 0 bases and J lost 0, with 9 bases in between. CDR3 length: 15 residues.

The rearrangement links TRBV21-1 to TRBJ2-7; the table gives TRBD1 as D, unverified against the DNA. TRBV21-1 is a pseudogene segment. The CDR3 length is 16 residues. CDR3 protein: CASSFSPGQGSYEQYF. Here the CDR3 DNA reads TGTGCCAGCAGCTTTTCTCCGGGACAGGGGTCCTACGAGCAGTACTTC.